This TCR beta chain was recovered during a study of cytomegalovirus exposure and HLA in healthy donors. The CDR3 is 15 residues long. Looked up from germline, CDR1 is MNHNS and CDR2 is SASEGT. V was pared by 0 bases and J by 3 bases, with 9 bases between. A note on this clone: Its antigen is still unknown.

With 60 Vbeta and 13 Jbeta primers, the PCR was carried out. The repertoire was sequenced with immunoSEQ multiplex PCR; TCRdb's copy has only in-frame clones and lacks some. The repertoire includes about 100,000 clones, 60% to 80% of them detected once, and 5% to 6.5% sits in the top ten. Study observations and caveats: In a later analysis, several top co-occurrence clusters appeared linked to parvovirus B19, influenza, CMV and Epstein-Barr virus.

The chain recombines TRBV6-1 with TRBJ2-1, with a possible D match to TRBD1 (6 bases). This clonotype originated in a man aged 55-75 years in good health and CMV-seropositive. Material for sequencing was PBMCs. The CDR3 region has the DNA TGTGCCAGCAGTGAAGCAGGACAGAGCTACAATGAGCAGTTCTTC. Its translation is CASSEAGQSYNEQFF.